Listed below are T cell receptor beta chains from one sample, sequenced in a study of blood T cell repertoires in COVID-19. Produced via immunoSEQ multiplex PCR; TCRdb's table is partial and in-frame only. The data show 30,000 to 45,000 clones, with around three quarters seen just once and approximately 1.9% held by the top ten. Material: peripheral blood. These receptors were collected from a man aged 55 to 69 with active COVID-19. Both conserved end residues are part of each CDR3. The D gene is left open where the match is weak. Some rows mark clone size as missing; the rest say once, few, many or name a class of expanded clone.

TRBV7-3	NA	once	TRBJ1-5	CASSSYSNQPQHF	TGTGCCAGCAGCTCCTATAGCAATCAGCCCCAGCATTTT
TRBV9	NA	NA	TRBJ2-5	CASSLRSWEETQYF	TGTGCCAGCAGCCTTCGGAGCTGGGAAGAGACCCAGTACTTC
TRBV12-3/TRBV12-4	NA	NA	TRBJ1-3	CASSINLRSYF	TGTGCCAGCAGTATTAACCTCCGGTCTTATTTT
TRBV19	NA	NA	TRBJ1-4	CASTRAMGTNEKLFF	TGTGCCAGTACCAGGGCGATGGGAACTAATGAAAAACTGTTTTTT
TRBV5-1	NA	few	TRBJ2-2	CASSRGNTGELFF	TGCGCCAGCAGCAGAGGGAACACCGGGGAGCTGTTTTTT
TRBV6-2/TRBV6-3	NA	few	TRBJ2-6	CASSYPTRFRGGANVLTF	TGTGCCAGCAGTTACCCAACTCGCTTCCGAGGTGGGGCCAACGTCCTGACTTTC
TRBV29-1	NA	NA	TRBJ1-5	CSVEISGHQPQHF	TGCAGCGTTGAAATATCAGGCCATCAGCCCCAGCATTTT
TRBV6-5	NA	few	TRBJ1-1	CASSYTGGSMNTEAFF	TGTGCCAGCAGTTATACGGGGGGGTCTATGAACACTGAAGCTTTCTTT
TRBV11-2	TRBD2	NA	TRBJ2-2	CASSSRGENTGELFF	TGTGCCAGCAGCTCCCGGGGGGAGAACACCGGGGAGCTGTTTTTT
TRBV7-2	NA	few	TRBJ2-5	CASSLELKTQYF	TGTGCCAGCAGCTTAGAATTAAAGACCCAGTACTTC
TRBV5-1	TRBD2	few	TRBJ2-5	CASSLEREGETQYF	TGCGCCAGCAGCTTGGAGCGGGAGGGGGAGACCCAGTACTTC
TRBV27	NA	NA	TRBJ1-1	CASSFVGAEAFF	TGTGCCAGCAGTTTTGTAGGGGCTGAAGCTTTCTTT
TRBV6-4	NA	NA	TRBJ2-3	CASRVPGGAATDTQYF	TGTGCCAGCAGGGTCCCCGGCGGAGCGGCCACAGATACGCAGTATTTT
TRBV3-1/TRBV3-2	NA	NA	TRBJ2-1	CASSQDLAGFNNEQFF	TGTGCCAGCAGCCAAGATCTGGCAGGGTTTAACAATGAGCAGTTCTTC
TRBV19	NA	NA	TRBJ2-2	CASSIARGSTGELFF	TGTGCCAGTAGTATAGCAAGGGGCTCCACCGGGGAGCTGTTTTTT
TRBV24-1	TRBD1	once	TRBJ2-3	CATSDMDRGRDTQYF	TGTGCCACCAGTGATATGGACAGGGGGCGTGATACGCAGTATTTT
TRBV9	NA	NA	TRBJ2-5	CASSVLEETQYF	TGTGCCAGCAGCGTACTAGAAGAGACCCAGTACTTC
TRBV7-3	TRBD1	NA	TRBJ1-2	CASSLTGQGRWGYTF	TGTGCCAGCAGCTTAACGGGACAGGGGCGCTGGGGCTACACCTTC
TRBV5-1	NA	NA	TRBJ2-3	CASSLLAGAVPDTQYF	TGCGCCAGCAGCTTGCTCGCGGGGGCGGTCCCAGATACGCAGTATTTT
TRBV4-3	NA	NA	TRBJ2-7	CASSQDLRAYEQYF	TGCGCCAGCAGCCAAGATTTGCGCGCCTACGAGCAGTACTTC
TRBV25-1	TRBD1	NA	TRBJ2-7	CASSGTGAYEQYF	TGTGCCAGCAGTGGGACAGGGGCCTACGAGCAGTACTTC
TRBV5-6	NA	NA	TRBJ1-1	CASSSRDLGAFF	TGTGCCAGCAGCTCAAGGGACTTGGGCGCTTTCTTT
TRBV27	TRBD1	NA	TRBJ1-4	CASSRAGGKLFF	TGTGCCAGCAGCCGGGCAGGGGGAAAACTGTTTTTT
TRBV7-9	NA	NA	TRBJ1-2	CASTPPVSDSGRGYTF	TGTGCCAGCACCCCCCCCGTCTCGGACAGCGGTCGGGGCTACACCTTC
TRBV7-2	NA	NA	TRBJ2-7	CASSLLRLAEQYF	TGTGCCAGCAGCTTACTCCGCCTAGCAGAGCAGTACTTC
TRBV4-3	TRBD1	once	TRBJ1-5	CASSQETGYQPQHF	TGCGCCAGCAGCCAAGAGACAGGGTATCAGCCCCAGCATTTT
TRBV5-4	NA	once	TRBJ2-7	CASSWGGRQGRDEQYF	TGTGCCAGCAGCTGGGGGGGGAGACAGGGGAGAGACGAGCAGTACTTC
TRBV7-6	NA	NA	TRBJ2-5	CASSLAWGTQETQYF	TGTGCCAGCAGCTTAGCCTGGGGCACCCAGGAGACCCAGTACTTC
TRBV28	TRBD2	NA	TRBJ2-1	CASSQSGRKYNEQFF	TGTGCCAGCAGTCAAAGCGGGAGAAAATACAATGAGCAGTTCTTC
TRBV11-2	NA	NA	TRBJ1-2	CASSPQGNYGYTF	TGTGCCAGCAGCCCTCAGGGGAACTATGGCTACACCTTC
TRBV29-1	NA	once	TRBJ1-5	CSVEDRGGGQPQHF	TGCAGCGTTGAAGATCGCGGGGGCGGTCAGCCCCAGCATTTT
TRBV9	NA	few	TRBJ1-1	CASSVAGENTEAFF	TGTGCCAGCAGCGTAGCAGGGGAGAACACTGAAGCTTTCTTT
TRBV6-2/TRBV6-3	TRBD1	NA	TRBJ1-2	CASSSPPGQGYYGYTF	TGTGCCAGCAGTTCTCCGCCGGGACAGGGGTACTATGGCTACACCTTC
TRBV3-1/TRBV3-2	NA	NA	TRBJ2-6	CASSPRLGGSGANVLTF	TGTGCCAGCAGCCCTCGGCTGGGGGGCTCTGGGGCCAACGTCCTGACTTTC
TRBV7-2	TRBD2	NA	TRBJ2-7	CASSLRWAGLAGGQGEQYF	TGTGCCAGCAGCTTAAGATGGGCGGGGCTAGCGGGGGGGCAAGGCGAGCAGTACTTC
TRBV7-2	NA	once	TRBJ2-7	CASSLVASGEQYF	TGTGCCAGCAGCTTAGTCGCGAGTGGTGAGCAGTACTTC
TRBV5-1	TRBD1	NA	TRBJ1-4	CASSLGGTGSEKLFF	TGCGCCAGCAGCTTGGGCGGGACAGGGAGTGAAAAACTGTTTTTT
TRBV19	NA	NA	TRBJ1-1	CASSLLENSFYTEAFF	TGTGCCAGTAGCCTATTAGAGAACAGTTTTTACACTGAAGCTTTCTTT
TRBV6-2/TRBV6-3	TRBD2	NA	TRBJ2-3	CASSFSGGQDTQYF	TGTGCCAGCAGTTTTAGCGGGGGGCAGGATACGCAGTATTTT
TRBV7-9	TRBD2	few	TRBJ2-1	CASSILAGGHNEQFF	TGTGCCAGCAGCATTCTAGCGGGGGGCCACAATGAGCAGTTCTTC
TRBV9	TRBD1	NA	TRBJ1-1	CASSGRGDSTEAFF	TGTGCCAGCAGCGGCCGTGGGGACAGCACTGAAGCTTTCTTT
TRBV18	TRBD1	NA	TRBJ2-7	CASSLGQGEQYF	TGTGCCAGCTCACTGGGACAGGGCGAGCAGTACTTC
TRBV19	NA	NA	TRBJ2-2	CASSISRGETGELFF	TGTGCCAGTAGTATATCCAGGGGTGAAACCGGGGAGCTGTTTTTT
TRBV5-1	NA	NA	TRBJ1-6	CASSRLSQRPLHF	TGCGCCAGCAGCCGCCTTAGCCAGAGGCCCCTCCACTTT
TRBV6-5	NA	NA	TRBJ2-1	CASGVGANEQFF	TGTGCCAGCGGGGTGGGAGCCAATGAGCAGTTCTTC
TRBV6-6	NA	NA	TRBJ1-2	CASRGNTDGYTF	TGTGCCAGCAGGGGCAATACTGATGGCTACACCTTC
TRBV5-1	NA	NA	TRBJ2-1	CASSLDSHRNEQFF	TGCGCCAGCAGCTTGGACTCCCACCGCAATGAGCAGTTCTTC
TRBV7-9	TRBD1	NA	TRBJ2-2	CASSLSGRGRVGELFF	TGTGCCAGCAGCTTAAGCGGAAGGGGGCGAGTCGGGGAGCTGTTTTTT
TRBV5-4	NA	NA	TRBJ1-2	CASSLGGGAALGYGYTF	TGTGCCAGCAGCTTGGGGGGGGGCGCGGCCCTCGGCTATGGCTACACCTTC
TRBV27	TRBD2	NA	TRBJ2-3	CASRRPGLAGSARQYF	TGTGCCAGCAGACGCCCGGGACTAGCGGGAAGCGCGCGGCAGTATTTT
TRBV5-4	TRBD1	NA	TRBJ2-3	CASSRGQGLSTDTQYF	TGTGCCAGCAGCAGAGGACAGGGACTTAGCACAGATACGCAGTATTTT
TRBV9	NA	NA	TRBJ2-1	CASSIPWRNEQFF	TGTGCCAGCAGTATCCCATGGAGGAATGAGCAGTTCTTC
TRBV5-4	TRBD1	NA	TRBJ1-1	CASSLLTGHTEAFF	TGTGCCAGCAGCCTTCTGACAGGGCACACTGAAGCTTTCTTT
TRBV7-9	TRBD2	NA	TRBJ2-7	CASSRGTSVEQYF	TGTGCCAGCAGCCGAGGGACTAGCGTCGAGCAGTACTTC
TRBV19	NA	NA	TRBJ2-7	CASSIGGESPYEQYF	TGTGCCAGTAGTATAGGAGGCGAAAGCCCCTACGAGCAGTACTTC
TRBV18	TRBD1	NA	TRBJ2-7	CASSPGQGEFFEQYF	TGTGCCAGCTCACCAGGGCAGGGGGAATTCTTCGAGCAGTACTTC
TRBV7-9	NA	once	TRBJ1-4	CASSLDGGTNEKLFF	TGTGCCAGCAGCTTAGATGGGGGCACTAATGAAAAACTGTTTTTT
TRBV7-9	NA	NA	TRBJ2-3	CASSLAAADTQYF	TGTGCCAGCAGCTTAGCGGCGGCAGATACGCAGTATTTT
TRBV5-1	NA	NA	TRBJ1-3	CASSLQASGNTIYF	TGCGCCAGCAGCTTACAGGCCTCTGGAAACACCATATATTTT